This TCR beta chain was obtained from a study of blood T cell repertoires in COVID-19. Study details: The study drew acute and convalescent COVID-19 samples from the United States, Italy and Spain. The cDNA or gDNA used as material had been derived from T cells, B-cell-depleted T cells, or PBMCs.

Patients in Seattle were enrolled during active infection, then followed longitudinally. Trimming left V 5 bases short and J 0 bases short, with 13 bases between. Looked up from germline, CDR1 is SGHRS and CDR2 is YFSETQ. The CDR3 spans 15 residues. Source study methods: Amplification with reference gene primers provided the estimates of nucleated cell counts. Method: immunoSEQ multiplex PCR; TCRdb's copy keeps in-frame clones and lacks some. That table furnishes V, J and clone size, whereas the DNA furnished D and trimming. This sample has about 350,000 clones, with approximately 89% found just once.

V is TRBV5-1 and J is TRBJ2-3, with D unclear. This TCR derives from a woman aged 60-75 years with COVID-19, enrolled during active disease. Sequenced: peripheral blood. The CDR3, as DNA: TGCGCCAGCAGACCCGCCGCGCGAAGCACAGATACGCAGTATTTT. Amino acids: CASRPAARSTDTQYF.